A selection of T cell receptor beta chains follows, all from one sample in a study of neurological immune-mediated disorders. One entry per CDR3 protein, called by TCRdb with MiXCR from the 5' RACE reads. Of around 40,000 distinct CDR3 sequences listed, roughly 13% are singletons. The material sequenced was PBMCs. These TCRs come from a female donor in good health. Both conserved end residues are part of each CDR3. The order of the fields is V gene, J gene, CDR3 length, CDR3 protein.

V gene: TRBV29-1
J gene: TRBJ1-1
CDR3 length: 15
CDR3 protein: CSVEVGGQGLGPAFF

V gene: TRBV5-1
J gene: TRBJ2-2
CDR3 length: 15
CDR3 protein: CASSPKPGSTGELFF

V gene: TRBV7-7
J gene: TRBJ2-7
CDR3 length: 13
CDR3 protein: CASSLDLADEQYF

V gene: TRBV15
J gene: TRBJ1-6
CDR3 length: 16
CDR3 protein: CATSRDIGGAGSPLHF

V gene: TRBV24-1
J gene: TRBJ2-3
CDR3 length: 13
CDR3 protein: CATSDLREDTQYF

V gene: TRBV12-3/TRBV12-4
J gene: TRBJ2-1
CDR3 length: 14
CDR3 protein: CASSFGNRVNEQFF

V gene: TRBV20-1
J gene: TRBJ1-1
CDR3 length: 12
CDR3 protein: CSANRANTEAFF

V gene: TRBV7-9
J gene: TRBJ2-5
CDR3 length: 14
CDR3 protein: CASSPGTTGETQYF

V gene: TRBV11-2
J gene: TRBJ1-2
CDR3 length: 13
CDR3 protein: CASSFRHAYGYTF

V gene: TRBV4-1
J gene: TRBJ1-6
CDR3 length: 17
CDR3 protein: CASSQVDMGFVSSPLHF

V gene: TRBV6-1
J gene: TRBJ1-2
CDR3 length: 13
CDR3 protein: CASRTTGGWGYTF

V gene: TRBV12-3/TRBV12-4
J gene: TRBJ1-1
CDR3 length: 13
CDR3 protein: CASSPGTGAEAFF

V gene: TRBV6-5
J gene: TRBJ1-6
CDR3 length: 14
CDR3 protein: CASSYSYSNSPLHF

V gene: TRBV20-1
J gene: TRBJ2-7
CDR3 length: 17
CDR3 protein: CSARAIIAGGDLYEQYF

V gene: TRBV7-9
J gene: TRBJ1-2
CDR3 length: 13
CDR3 protein: CASSFAGPTGYTF

V gene: TRBV4-2
J gene: TRBJ2-1
CDR3 length: 14
CDR3 protein: CASSPTTRYNEQFF

V gene: TRBV2
J gene: TRBJ1-5
CDR3 length: 14
CDR3 protein: CASRDVRVGQPQHF

V gene: TRBV9
J gene: TRBJ1-2
CDR3 length: 16
CDR3 protein: CASSVAPGQANYGYTF

V gene: TRBV20-1
J gene: TRBJ1-2
CDR3 length: 16
CDR3 protein: CSAYPGSHGGNYGYTF

V gene: TRBV20-1
J gene: TRBJ2-7
CDR3 length: 15
CDR3 protein: CSAHDRDRGTYEQYF

V gene: TRBV5-1
J gene: TRBJ2-1
CDR3 length: 15
CDR3 protein: CASSLKAGGVNEQFF

V gene: TRBV15
J gene: TRBJ2-3
CDR3 length: 16
CDR3 protein: CATSPGPRVEADTQYF

V gene: TRBV7-9
J gene: TRBJ1-2
CDR3 length: 16
CDR3 protein: CASSPTMSGALYGYTF

V gene: TRBV5-1
J gene: TRBJ2-7
CDR3 length: 17
CDR3 protein: CASSRSSGRLSSYEQYF

V gene: TRBV7-9
J gene: TRBJ1-2
CDR3 length: 12
CDR3 protein: CASSLQGVGYTF

V gene: TRBV19
J gene: TRBJ2-1
CDR3 length: 16
CDR3 protein: CASSHNHASSYNEQFF

V gene: TRBV12-3/TRBV12-4
J gene: TRBJ1-6
CDR3 length: 14
CDR3 protein: CASSRLFYNSPLHF

V gene: TRBV25-1
J gene: TRBJ2-7
CDR3 length: 15
CDR3 protein: CASSGPGLVDYEQYF

V gene: TRBV7-2
J gene: TRBJ2-1
CDR3 length: 18
CDR3 protein: CVSSLRSGLDFSYNEQFF

V gene: TRBV20-1
J gene: TRBJ1-4
CDR3 length: 14
CDR3 protein: CSAGEDRGGEKLFF

V gene: TRBV15
J gene: TRBJ1-1
CDR3 length: 19
CDR3 protein: CATSRDQGLVSAGGTEAFF

V gene: TRBV5-1
J gene: TRBJ2-1
CDR3 length: 14
CDR3 protein: CASSPAGPYNEQFF

V gene: TRBV5-1
J gene: TRBJ2-3
CDR3 length: 13
CDR3 protein: CASRIGPGDTQYF

V gene: TRBV7-2
J gene: TRBJ2-7
CDR3 length: 11
CDR3 protein: CASSGAYEQYF

V gene: TRBV19
J gene: TRBJ2-7
CDR3 length: 15
CDR3 protein: CASGITSGSLHEQYF

V gene: TRBV5-1
J gene: TRBJ2-2
CDR3 length: 14
CDR3 protein: CASSLKVNTGELFF

V gene: TRBV5-1
J gene: TRBJ2-5
CDR3 length: 13
CDR3 protein: CASSLSGEETQYF

V gene: TRBV12-3/TRBV12-4
J gene: TRBJ2-3
CDR3 length: 15
CDR3 protein: CASSRGLVGTDTQYF

V gene: TRBV18
J gene: TRBJ2-3
CDR3 length: 15
CDR3 protein: CASSPNLQGAGTQYF

V gene: TRBV4-1
J gene: TRBJ1-5
CDR3 length: 15
CDR3 protein: CASSRGQGKDQPQHF

V gene: TRBV5-1
J gene: TRBJ2-3
CDR3 length: 15
CDR3 protein: CASSRQAQGTDTQYF

V gene: TRBV5-1
J gene: TRBJ2-1
CDR3 length: 13
CDR3 protein: CASSFEGLNEQFF

V gene: TRBV14
J gene: TRBJ2-5
CDR3 length: 15
CDR3 protein: CASSPGQGNQETQYF

V gene: TRBV5-1
J gene: TRBJ1-5
CDR3 length: 15
CDR3 protein: CASAISGGNNQPQHF

V gene: TRBV6-5
J gene: TRBJ2-5
CDR3 length: 15
CDR3 protein: CASSPPGQGRLAQYF

V gene: TRBV20-1
J gene: TRBJ1-1
CDR3 length: 16
CDR3 protein: CSAPPGVPRANTEAFF

V gene: TRBV5-1
J gene: TRBJ2-7
CDR3 length: 15
CDR3 protein: CASSLSGLASYEQYF

V gene: TRBV7-8
J gene: TRBJ2-1
CDR3 length: 16
CDR3 protein: CASSLTGAGAHNEQFF

V gene: TRBV20-1
J gene: TRBJ1-5
CDR3 length: 14
CDR3 protein: CSARPGQGGQPQHF

V gene: TRBV5-1
J gene: TRBJ2-2
CDR3 length: 14
CDR3 protein: CASSPGDYHGELFF

V gene: TRBV3-1
J gene: TRBJ1-2
CDR3 length: 15
CDR3 protein: CASSQRQQGYYGYTF

V gene: TRBV20-1
J gene: TRBJ2-7
CDR3 length: 14
CDR3 protein: CSARQAKSSYEQYF

V gene: TRBV27
J gene: TRBJ1-5
CDR3 length: 15
CDR3 protein: CASSSRWGSGGAQHF

V gene: TRBV29-1
J gene: TRBJ2-4
CDR3 length: 13
CDR3 protein: CSVTFDRRNIQYF

V gene: TRBV7-2
J gene: TRBJ2-1
CDR3 length: 14
CDR3 protein: CASSFTGPYNEQFF

V gene: TRBV7-2
J gene: TRBJ2-1
CDR3 length: 13
CDR3 protein: CASSWGGANEQFF

V gene: TRBV5-1
J gene: TRBJ2-5
CDR3 length: 17
CDR3 protein: CASKVPLPGGYQETQYF

V gene: TRBV2
J gene: TRBJ2-5
CDR3 length: 13
CDR3 protein: CASMEGYWETQYF

V gene: TRBV2
J gene: TRBJ2-1
CDR3 length: 15
CDR3 protein: CASRAQGLAGGEQFF